A selection of T cell receptor beta chains follows, all from one sample in a study of vaccination and CD4 T cells after COVID-19. TCRdb called the PCR reads again in MiXCR, with one record for every CDR3 protein. The sample consists of just over 15,000 distinct CDR3 sequences, around half of them appearing once. Their specific antigens are unknown. The sequencing used CD4+ T cells from blood, cultured in vitro, collected before SARS-CoV-2 vaccination. These receptors were obtained from a human donor who had recovered from COVID-19. Each CDR3 is given with its conserved first and last residue. D genes are given only for firm matches. Size tells how often a clone was seen (once, few, many) or the class of an expanded clone, and some rows leave it out.

V	J	D	size	DNA	CDR3
TRBV3-1	TRBJ2-7	-	-	TGTGCCAGCAGCCAAGCGCTAGCGAACGAGCAGTACTTC	CASSQALANEQYF
TRBV28	TRBJ1-1	-	-	TGTGCCAGCTTCCCAACTTGGGGGGCGCGGGGCGACACTGAAGCTTTCTTT	CASFPTWGARGDTEAFF
TRBV7-9	TRBJ2-6	-	-	TGTGCCAGCAGCTTACCCCGCCAGGGTCAATCCCCTGGGGCCAACGTCCTGACTTTC	CASSLPRQGQSPGANVLTF
TRBV7-9	TRBJ2-1	TRBD2	few	TGTGCCAGCAGCCCCCGTTTAGCGGGTTTAACAAACAATGAGCAGTTCTTC	CASSPRLAGLTNNEQFF
TRBV2	TRBJ2-1	TRBD2	-	TGTGCCAGCAGGGGGACTAGCGGGAGTAGTGGTGAGCAGTTCTTC	CASRGTSGSSGEQFF
TRBV20-1	TRBJ2-2	TRBD1	-	TGCAGTGCACCTGGGACAGGGGCCGGCGGGGAGCTGTTTTTT	CSAPGTGAGGELFF
TRBV6-1	TRBJ2-3	TRBD2	-	TGTGCCAGCAGCCACGGGGGACTAGCGAGGTTCACAGATACGCAGTATTTT	CASSHGGLARFTDTQYF
TRBV7-8	TRBJ2-7	-	-	TGTGCCAGCAGCGAGAATGGGGGTTACTACGAGCAGTACTTC	CASSENGGYYEQYF
TRBV4-3	TRBJ1-2	-	-	TGCGCCAGCAGCCAAGATTACGGGCCGGATGGCTACACCTTC	CASSQDYGPDGYTF
TRBV19	TRBJ2-7	TRBD1	-	TGTGCCAGTAGACGGACAGGGAGCTCCTACGAGCAGTACTTC	CASRRTGSSYEQYF
TRBV30	TRBJ1-6	-	few	TGTGCCTGGAGCCTGAGGGGGAGGGATTCACCCCTCCACTTT	CAWSLRGRDSPLHF
TRBV20-1	TRBJ2-1	TRBD2	few	TGCAGTGCTCAACTGGCGGGAGCCAGCAATGAGCAGTTCTTC	CSAQLAGASNEQFF
TRBV7-9	TRBJ2-3	-	few	TGTGCCAGCAGCTCTACTGCCGCTGCGTGGGATTTT	CASSSTAAAWDF
TRBV27	TRBJ1-4	-	few	TGTGCCAGCAGCTACAGAAGAAATGAAAAACTGTTTTTT	CASSYRRNEKLFF
TRBV3-1	TRBJ2-7	TRBD2	-	TGTGCCAGCAGCCAACCACCTCATAGCGGGAGGGTCTACGAGCAGTACTTC	CASSQPPHSGRVYEQYF
TRBV7-9	TRBJ2-2	-	-	TGTGCCAGCAGCTCGGACTTTCCTTTCGGGCTGTTTTTT	CASSSDFPFGLFF
TRBV20-1	TRBJ2-2	TRBD2	-	TGCAGTGCTAGAGATGAGACTAGCGGGAGGGCCGGCGCCGGGGAGCTGTTTTTT	CSARDETSGRAGAGELFF
TRBV3-1	TRBJ2-1	TRBD1	-	TGTGCCAGCAGCCAAGGACAGGGCAGCAATGAGCAGTTCTTC	CASSQGQGSNEQFF
TRBV4-1	TRBJ2-1	-	few	TGCGCCAGCAGCCATCCACTAGCCGGAGATTATGGCAATGAGCAGTTCTTC	CASSHPLAGDYGNEQFF
TRBV27	TRBJ1-6	-	few	TGTGCCAGCAGTTCACAGGGCTATAATTCACCCCTCCACTTT	CASSSQGYNSPLHF
TRBV2	TRBJ2-7	-	-	TGTGCCAGCAGTGAATACTACGAGCAGTACTTC	CASSEYYEQYF
TRBV28	TRBJ1-3	-	-	TGTGCCAGCAGACCCTCACGGGCTGTCTCTGGAAACACCATATATTTT	CASRPSRAVSGNTIYF
TRBV4-1	TRBJ1-5	-	-	TGCGCCAGCAGCCAAGATGGGCGGGACTCCACCCGAGGTGCAAATCAGCCCCAGCATTTT	CASSQDGRDSTRGANQPQHF
TRBV20-1	TRBJ2-3	-	few	TGCAGTGCTAGATTAAGCGGGAGCACAGATACGCAGTATTTT	CSARLSGSTDTQYF
TRBV30	TRBJ2-7	-	few	TGTGCCTGGAACGCGGATAGCTCCTACGAGCAGTACTTC	CAWNADSSYEQYF